This is a list of T cell receptor beta chains from one sample in a study of blood T cell repertoires in COVID-19. Sequencing was performed with immunoSEQ multiplex PCR; in TCRdb, only in-frame clones are kept and a portion is missing. The sample records 200,000 to 300,000 clones, around 88% being singletons. The sample consisted of PBMCs or T cells enriched from blood (not recorded which). Receptors originate from a middle-aged woman with acute COVID-19. Each CDR3 is given with its conserved first and last residue. The D gene is left open where the match is weak. Expanded clones get a size class; other rows say once, few or many, or leave the size out.

V	J	D	size	CDR3	DNA
TRBV5-1	TRBJ2-5	TRBD2	-	CASSLNFGGLGETQYF	TGCGCCAGCAGCTTGAATTTCGGGGGGTTGGGAGAGACCCAGTACTTC
TRBV10-3	TRBJ1-2	TRBD1	-	CAISGQGNYGYTF	TGTGCCATCAGTGGACAGGGGAATTATGGCTACACCTTC
TRBV7-8	TRBJ2-1	-	-	CASTPRGINNEQFF	TGTGCCAGCACCCCCCGCGGGATCAACAATGAGCAGTTCTTC
TRBV27	TRBJ2-5	-	-	CASSFEAGETQYF	TGTGCCAGCAGTTTTGAGGCGGGAGAGACCCAGTACTTC
TRBV6-5	TRBJ2-1	TRBD2	-	CASSSPSGSVNEQFF	TGTGCCAGCAGTTCGCCCAGCGGGAGTGTGAATGAGCAGTTCTTC
TRBV5-8	TRBJ1-2	-	-	CASSLFGVYGYTF	TGTGCCAGCAGCTTGTTCGGGGTCTATGGCTACACCTTC
TRBV19	TRBJ2-1	-	once	CASSRQIGQIKFF	TGTGCCAGTAGTAGGCAAATCGGACAGATAAAGTTCTTC
TRBV27	TRBJ1-4	-	-	CASSFRSTNEKLFF	TGTGCCAGCAGCTTCCGTTCAACTAATGAAAAACTGTTTTTT
TRBV7-2	TRBJ1-1	TRBD1	-	CASSPDRRGTEAFF	TGTGCCAGCAGCCCGGACAGGAGGGGAACTGAAGCTTTCTTT
TRBV23-1	TRBJ1-1	-	-	CASSQSRTMNTEAFF	TGCGCCAGCAGTCAATCTCGGACTATGAACACTGAAGCTTTCTTT
TRBV27	TRBJ2-5	-	-	CASSSGRGQETQYF	TGTGCCAGCAGTTCCGGACGGGGCCAAGAGACCCAGTACTTC
TRBV7-2	TRBJ2-7	-	-	CASSLSTGSYEQYF	TGTGCCAGCAGCTTAAGCACGGGATCCTACGAGCAGTACTTC
TRBV7-9	TRBJ2-1	TRBD2	-	CASSLWGGSSYNEQFF	TGTGCCAGCAGCTTATGGGGCGGGAGCTCCTACAATGAGCAGTTCTTC
TRBV2	TRBJ2-5	-	-	CASKDRYQETQYF	TGTGCCAGCAAAGACAGGTACCAAGAGACCCAGTACTTC
TRBV7-9	TRBJ1-3	TRBD1	-	CASSRTGLTGAGNTIYF	TGTGCCAGCAGCCGAACGGGCTTGACAGGGGCTGGAAACACCATATATTTT
TRBV18	TRBJ1-1	-	-	CASSRQVEAFF	TGTGCCAGCTCACGACAAGTTGAAGCTTTCTTT
TRBV7-9	TRBJ2-7	TRBD2	-	CASSSRLAGQPYEQYF	TGTGCCAGCAGCTCTAGACTAGCGGGTCAGCCCTACGAGCAGTACTTC
TRBV9	TRBJ1-1	TRBD1	-	CASSPRQGLNTEAFF	TGTGCCAGCAGCCCCCGACAGGGTTTGAACACTGAAGCCTTCTTT
TRBV5-1	TRBJ2-5	TRBD1	-	CASSLNNRGPGETQYF	TGCGCCAGCAGCTTGAATAACAGGGGGCCGGGTGAGACCCAGTACTTC
TRBV24-1	TRBJ1-4	TRBD1	-	CATSEGTGSKLFF	TGTGCCACCAGTGAAGGGACAGGGTCAAAACTGTTTTTT
TRBV11-2	TRBJ1-3	TRBD1	-	CASSPTGRGTGGNTIYF	TGTGCCAGCAGCCCGACGGGACGCGGGACAGGTGGAAACACCATATATTTT
TRBV18	TRBJ1-5	TRBD1	few	CASSHNGRDRSYSNQPQHF	TGTGCCAGCTCACACAACGGCCGGGACAGGTCGTATAGCAATCAGCCCCAGCATTTT
TRBV15	TRBJ2-6	TRBD1	-	CATSARRGLGANVLTF	TGTGCCACCAGCGCCCGCAGGGGGCTTGGGGCCAACGTCCTGACTTTC
TRBV7-9	TRBJ2-1	TRBD1	few	CASSHDRGGLLGYNEQFF	TGTGCCAGCAGTCACGACAGGGGGGGTTTACTTGGATACAATGAGCAGTTCTTC
TRBV19	TRBJ2-3	-	-	CASSIMWRFSTDTQYF	TGTGCCAGTAGTATAATGTGGCGGTTTAGCACAGATACGCAGTATTTT
TRBV30	TRBJ1-5	-	few	CAWNGARAAPQHF	TGTGCCTGGAATGGGGCTCGGGCGGCGCCCCAGCATTTT
TRBV27	TRBJ1-2	-	-	CASSPAGVYGYTF	TGTGCCAGCAGTCCCGCAGGGGTGTATGGCTACACCTTC
TRBV28	TRBJ1-1	TRBD1	-	CASTRGRTEAFF	TGTGCCAGCACCAGGGGGCGGACTGAAGCTTTCTTT
TRBV27	TRBJ2-1	TRBD2	-	CASTLLLAGGPNEQFF	TGTGCCAGCACCCTATTGCTAGCGGGAGGACCCAATGAGCAGTTCTTC
TRBV7-9	TRBJ1-5	-	once	CASSLGAGNQPQHF	TGTGCCAGCAGCTTAGGCGCGGGCAATCAGCCCCAGCATTTT
TRBV6-5	TRBJ2-2	TRBD2	-	CASSTTSGWIGELFF	TGTGCCAGCAGTACCACTAGCGGGTGGATCGGGGAGCTGTTTTTT
TRBV19	TRBJ2-1	TRBD2	-	CASSPTVSSGRLQFF	TGTGCCAGTAGTCCGACAGTCTCTAGCGGGAGGTTACAGTTCTTC